This TCR beta chain appears in the sequencing data of a study of cytomegalovirus exposure and HLA in healthy donors. Overall study results and limits: Rare TCR sequences dominated, though some public TCRs recurred in many donors. Presence/absence comparisons presumed near-even sequencing depth among donors.

This clone was counted only a few times. The target antigen is unknown. The CDR3 consists of 15 residues. Germline lookup yields CDR1 LNHDA and CDR2 SQIVND (reference sequence). V was clipped by 7 bases and J by 6 bases, with 19 bases between them. 13 Jbeta primers and 60 Vbeta primers were used for the PCR. Clones were read by immunoSEQ multiplex PCR, and TCRdb kept only the in-frame ones, dropping some. The sample holds around 170,000 clones; approximately 73% are singletons and the top ten take roughly 2.5%. The gene calls are TRBV19 and TRBJ1-5; a possible D gene is TRBD1 (5 bases). Sample: PBMCs. The origin of this receptor is a woman between 25 and 40 years old in good health and CMV-seropositive. This CDR3 is CASNSGGGRTQPQHF. CDR3 nucleotides: TGTGCCAGTAACTCCGGGGGGGGGAGGACTCAGCCCCAGCATTTT.